These 14 T cell receptor beta chains share one sample of origin, sequenced in a study of CD8+ T cells in alopecia areata. RNA, once extracted, was reverse transcribed into cDNA for use as the sequencing template. The repertoire was sequenced with immunoSEQ multiplex PCR; TCRdb's copy has only in-frame clones and lacks some. The data contain approximately 110,000 clones, roughly 56% of them singletons. Treatment specified: oral pan-JAK inhibitor, 5-10 mg twice daily. The sequenced sample was CD4+ T cells sorted from blood, obtained at week 24, from a patient treated with tofacitinib. These receptors came from a human donor with alopecia areata.

The chain is built from TRBV2 and TRBJ2-5, with a possible D match to TRBD1 (6 bases). The V gene lost 7 bases and the J gene lost 2 bases, with 14 bases spanning the gap. CDR1 and CDR2 (germline): SNHLY, FYNNEI. CDR3 length equals 14 residues. The CDR3 loop reads CASNLRQAQETQYF. CDR3 in DNA: TGTGCCAGCAACTTACGACAGGCTCAAGAGACCCAGTACTTC.

This chain joins TRBV5-1 and TRBJ2-5; 8 nucleotides line up with TRBD1. Germline CDR1 reads SGHRS; CDR2 reads YFSETQ. The CDR3 runs to 14 residues. The J segment lost 1 base and the V segment lost 4 bases, leaving 3 bases of the junction unmatched. The CDR3 protein is CASSPGQGQETQYF. In DNA, the CDR3 is TGCGCCAGCAGCCCCGGACAGGGCCAAGAGACCCAGTACTTC.

This chain uses TRBV30 with TRBJ1-6; D possibly corresponds to TRBD1 (5 bases). Germline V lookup: CDR1 GTSNPN, CDR2 SVGIG (reference sequence). V lost 2 bases and J 10 bases, leaving 12 bases between the germline ends. The CDR3 extends over 13 amino acids. As DNA, the CDR3 is TGTGCCTGGAGTCCTCGCGAGGGGTCACCCCTCCACTTT. Encoded protein: CAWSPREGSPLHF.

The chain recombines TRBV2 with TRBJ2-3; 7 positions agree with TRBD1. CDR3 length equals 14 residues. J lost 6 bases, V lost 4 bases, and 7 bases had no gene match. Germline CDR1 is SNHLY and CDR2 is FYNNEI. Here the CDR3 DNA reads TGTGCCAGCAGTGTGGCAGGGGGAACGGATACGCAGTATTTT. It codes for CASSVAGGTDTQYF.

The V and J genes are TRBV5-4 and TRBJ2-1; D could derive from TRBD1 or TRBD2 (5 bases each). The CDR3 covers 16 residues. The germline V gene has CDR1 SGHNT and CDR2 YYREEE (reference sequence). Trimming stripped 4 bases from V and 3 bases from J, with 17 bases between. This CDR3 reads CASSPRRDADYNEQFF. The CDR3 coding sequence is TGTGCCAGCAGCCCCCGCCGGGACGCCGACTACAATGAGCAGTTCTTC.

V usage is TRBV30 and J usage is TRBJ2-6; D not resolved. Germline V gene data show CDR1 as GTSNPN and CDR2 as SVGIG (reference sequence). The V end was cut by 0 bases, the J end by 4 bases, with 4 bases between. CDR3 length: 13 amino acids. The CDR3 protein is CAWSVPGANVLTF. Here the CDR3 DNA reads TGTGCCTGGAGTGTACCCGGGGCCAACGTCCTGACTTTC.

This chain joins TRBV11-2 and TRBJ1-2; no clear D. Germline V gives CDR1 SGHAT, CDR2 FQNNGV. The CDR3 runs 14 residues. The germline V and J ends were trimmed by 2 bases and 0 bases, with 7 bases remaining between them. This CDR3 is CASSLTTTNYGYTF. In nucleotides, the CDR3 is TGTGCCAGCAGCTTAACGACCACTAACTATGGCTACACCTTC.

This clone came up a few times. This chain connects TRBV5-1 to TRBJ2-2; D assignment may be TRBD1 or TRBD2 (5 bases each). This CDR3 has 16 residues. The V end was cut by 4 bases, the J end by 0 bases, with 13 bases between. CDR1 SGHRS and CDR2 YFSETQ come from the germline V gene. CDR3 residues: CASSKGRSTNTGELFF. In DNA form, the CDR3 reads TGCGCCAGCAGCAAGGGACGGTCAACGAACACCGGGGAGCTGTTTTTT. The complete variable domain, with remaining parts taken from reference TRBV5-1 and TRBJ2-2, reads KAGVTQTPRYLIKTRGQQVTLSCSPISGHRSVSWYQQTPGQGLQFLFEYFSETQRNKGNFPGRFSGRQFSNSRSEMNVSTLELGDSALYLCASSKGRSTNTGELFFGEGSRLTVL.

The chain employs TRBV7-2 and TRBJ2-3; 9 bases align to TRBD2. The CDR3 has 16 residues. Per the germline V gene, CDR1 is SGHTA and CDR2 is FQGNSA. The V gene end was trimmed by 5 bases and the J gene end by 4 bases; junction bases not matched to a gene: 10. CDR3 in amino acids: CASSVTLAGSADTQYF. The CDR3 DNA is TGTGCCAGCAGCGTTACTCTAGCGGGGAGTGCAGATACGCAGTATTTT.

The chain couples TRBV6-5 to TRBJ2-7, with D hard to call. The CDR3 totals 14 residues. V dropped 5 bases and J dropped 6 bases, with 17 bases sitting between them. CDR1 is MNHEY and CDR2 is SVGAGI in the germline V gene. The CDR3 spells CASSHKTERGEQYF. The CDR3 DNA is TGTGCCAGCAGTCATAAGACTGAGCGTGGCGAGCAGTACTTC.

The V call is TRBV18, the J call TRBJ2-7; D remains unclear. Trimming pared 0 bases from V and 1 base from J, leaving 7 bases between. The CDR3 is 14 amino acids. Germline CDR1 and CDR2: KGHSH and LQKENI. CDR3 sequence (DNA): TGTGCCAGCTCACCACCATGGCCGTCCTACGAGCAGTACTTC. Translated: CASSPPWPSYEQYF. Filled out from reference TRBV18 and TRBJ2-7, the complete variable domain reads NAGVMQNPRHLVRRRGQEARLRCSPMKGHSHVYWYRQLPEEGLKFMVYLQKENIIDESGMPKERFSAEFPKEGPSILRIQQVVRGDSAAYFCASSPPWPSYEQYFGPGTRLTVT.

The rearrangement uses TRBV5-1 and TRBJ2-7; possibly TRBD1 or TRBD2 for D (6 bases each). The CDR3 covers 14 residues. Per germline, CDR1 SGHRS and CDR2 YFSETQ. Trimming left V 3 bases short and J 5 bases short, with 15 bases between. The CDR3 bases are TGCGCCAGCAGCTCTTGGACTAACAGGGACGAGCAGTACTTC. Protein sequence: CASSSWTNRDEQYF.

The rearrangement links TRBV7-2 to TRBJ2-7; possibly TRBD1 for D (6 bases). Germline V gene data show CDR1 as SGHTA and CDR2 as FQGNSA. Deletions cut 1 base from V and 3 bases from J, with 16 bases between. The CDR3 is 16 residues long. CDR3 DNA: TGTGCCAGCAGCTTAGTACAGGGATCAGTACGCTACGAGCAGTACTTC. Translating it yields CASSLVQGSVRYEQYF.

The chain combines TRBV6-6 with TRBJ2-7; D uncertain. CDR3 length: 11 amino acids. Per germline, CDR1 MNHNY and CDR2 SVGAGI (reference sequence). V dropped 6 bases and J dropped 3 bases, with 6 bases sitting between them. The CDR3 sequence: CASSQVYEQYF. CDR3 sequence (DNA): TGTGCCAGCAGCCAGGTCTACGAGCAGTACTTC.